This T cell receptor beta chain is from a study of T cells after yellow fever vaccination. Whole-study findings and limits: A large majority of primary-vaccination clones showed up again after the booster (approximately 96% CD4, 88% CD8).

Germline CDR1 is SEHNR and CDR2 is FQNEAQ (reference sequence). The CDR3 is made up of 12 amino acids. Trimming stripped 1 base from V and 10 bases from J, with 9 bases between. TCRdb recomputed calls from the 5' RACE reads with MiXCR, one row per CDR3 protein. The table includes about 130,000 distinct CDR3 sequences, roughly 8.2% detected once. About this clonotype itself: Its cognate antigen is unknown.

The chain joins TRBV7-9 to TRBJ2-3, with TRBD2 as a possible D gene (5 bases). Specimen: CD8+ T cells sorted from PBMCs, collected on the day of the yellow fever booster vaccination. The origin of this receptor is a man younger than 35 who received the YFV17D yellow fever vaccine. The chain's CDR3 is CASSLGRSAQYF. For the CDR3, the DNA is TGTGCCAGCAGCTTAGGCCGTAGCGCGCAGTATTTT. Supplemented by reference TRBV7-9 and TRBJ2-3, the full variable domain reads DTGVSQNPRHKITKRGQNVTFRCDPISEHNRLYWYRQTLGQGPEFLTYFQNEAQLEKSRLLSDRFSAERPKGSFSTLEIQRTEQGDSAMYLCASSLGRSAQYFGPGTRLTVL.